This passage covers 28 T cell receptor beta chains from one sample sequenced in a study of blood T cell repertoires in COVID-19. Repertoires were generated with immunoSEQ multiplex PCR, while TCRdb's copy carries only in-frame clones and drops some. The data show around 150,000 clones, about 83% seen once. The sequenced sample consisted of peripheral blood. The receptors come from a man aged 30-40 years with COVID-19, enrolled during active disease.

The V call is TRBV18, the J call TRBJ1-5; weak D call: TRBD1 (6 bases). CDR1 and CDR2 from the germline V gene are KGHSH and LQKENI. The CDR3 consists of 13 residues. With 4 bases removed from V and 4 bases from J, the gap between germline ends came to 8 bases. CDR3 loop: CASSQGVNQPQHF. CDR3 DNA sequence: TGTGCCAGCTCACAGGGGGTAAATCAGCCCCAGCATTTT.

The chain links TRBV6-4 to TRBJ2-7; 13 bases are a match to TRBD2. Germline CDR1 reads MRHNA; CDR2 reads SNTAGT. After removal of 0 bases from V and 4 bases from J, the junction contained 3 bases not matched to a gene. The CDR3 totals 16 residues. The CDR3 here is CASSDSGLAGEYEQYF. The DNA for the CDR3 is TGTGCCAGCAGTGACTCAGGACTAGCGGGGGAATACGAGCAGTACTTC.

The chain links TRBV7-2 to TRBJ1-3, with 8 positions matching TRBD1. The CDR3 totals 16 residues. Looked up from germline, CDR1 is SGHTA and CDR2 is FQGNSA. The ends lost 5 bases at V and 2 bases at J; junction bases unmatched: 8. CDR3 region: CASSTQTGAPGNTIYF. The CDR3 region has the DNA TGTGCCAGCAGCACTCAGACAGGGGCCCCTGGAAACACCATATATTTT. The full variable domain, its missing parts supplied by reference TRBV7-2 and TRBJ1-3, is GAGVSQSPSNKVTEKGKDVELRCDPISGHTALYWYRQSLGQGLEFLIYFQGNSAPDKSGLPSDRFSAERTGGSVSTLTIQRTQQEDSAVYLCASSTQTGAPGNTIYFGEGSWLTVV.

This CDR3 reads CASSPSGVETQYF. CDR3 coding DNA: TGTGCCAGCAGCCCTAGCGGGGTTGAGACCCAGTACTTC. The chain has TRBV7-9 and TRBJ2-5; TRBD2 matches at 9 bases. This CDR3 has 13 amino acids. Germline CDR1 is SEHNR and CDR2 is FQNEAQ (reference sequence). J gave up 5 bases and V 5 bases, and 3 bases lay outside the gene matches. Using reference TRBV7-9 and TRBJ2-5 for the parts outside the CDR3, the full variable domain is DTGVSQNPRHKITKRGQNVTFRCDPISEHNRLYWYRQTLGQGPEFLTYFQNEAQLEKSRLLSDRFSAERPKGSFSTLEIQRTEQGDSAMYLCASSPSGVETQYFGPGTRLLVL.

The chain carries TRBV18 and TRBJ2-1; D is possibly TRBD1 (5 bases). Trimming pared 0 bases from V and 10 bases from J, leaving 13 bases between. The germline CDR1 and CDR2 sequences are KGHSH and LQKENI. This CDR3 is built from 14 residues. The CDR3 loop is CASSPPLLGREQFF. In DNA, the CDR3 is TGTGCCAGCTCACCACCTCTCTTGGGGCGGGAGCAGTTCTTC.

CDR3 in amino acids: CASTFTDTQYF. For the CDR3, the DNA is TGTGCCAGCACCTTCACAGATACGCAGTATTTT. The chain has TRBV14 and TRBJ2-3; D call uncertain. The CDR3 extends over 11 amino acids. V was clipped by 7 bases and J by 2 bases, with 4 bases between them. The germline V gene encodes CDR1 SGHDN and CDR2 FVKESK.

A single count supports this clone. This chain links TRBV5-6 with TRBJ2-1; TRBD1 matches at 10 bases. The CDR3 has 17 residues. Per germline, CDR1 SGHDT and CDR2 YYEEEE. The junction had 7 bases not matched to a gene; V was cut back by 3 bases and J by 1 base. CDR3 in amino acids: CASSYDRGRVSYNEQFF. CDR3 in DNA: TGTGCCAGCAGCTACGACAGGGGGCGAGTTTCCTACAATGAGCAGTTCTTC.

This clone appeared once. J is TRBJ2-7 and V is TRBV6-2 or TRBV6-3; TRBD2 matches at 9 bases. Per germline, CDR1 MNHEY and CDR2 SVGEGT. This CDR3 is built from 18 residues. V was clipped by 2 bases and J by 0 bases; unmatched bases: 11. In DNA form, the CDR3 reads TGTGCCAGCAGTTACGTGGTGACTAGCGGACTTAGCTCCTACGAGCAGTACTTC. Encoded protein: CASSYVVTSGLSSYEQYF.

The rearrangement joins TRBV5-5 to TRBJ1-1; possible D gene TRBD1, 5 bases. Per germline, CDR1 SGHKS and CDR2 YYEKEE (reference sequence). V lost 5 bases to trimming and J lost 5 bases, with 16 bases between them. This CDR3 has 14 residues. CDR3 residues: CASSDPGLPTEAFF. CDR3 bases: TGTGCCAGCAGTGATCCGGGACTGCCGACTGAAGCTTTCTTT.

J is TRBJ2-7 and V is TRBV27, with 8 bases identical to TRBD1. CDR3 length equals 15 residues. Trimming removed 5 bases from V and 2 bases from J; junction bases left unmatched: 8. Germline V gives CDR1 MNHEY, CDR2 SMNVEV (reference sequence). The CDR3 region has the DNA TGTGCCAGCAGTCTCGACAGGGGCTCTCCCTACGAGCAGTACTTC. This codes for CASSLDRGSPYEQYF.

The chain links TRBV5-1 to TRBJ1-2; D is unresolved. This CDR3 is built from 15 residues. CDR1 and CDR2 (germline): SGHRS, YFSETQ. Between the trimmed V and J ends, which lost 0 bases and 8 bases, there was a span of 17 bases. CDR3 nucleotide sequence: TGCGCCAGCAGCTTGGGTAGGGAAGTAGCGCGGGGCTACACCTTC. Amino acids: CASSLGREVARGYTF.

The chain uses TRBV14 and TRBJ1-2, with a possible D match to TRBD1 (6 bases). The ends were cut back, 4 bases at V and 8 bases at J, with 17 bases in the middle. There are 14 residues in the CDR3. The V gene's germline CDR1 is SGHDN and CDR2 FVKESK. The CDR3 region has the DNA TGTGCCAGCAGCCCATTAACAGGGAGGGGCGGCTACACCTTC. Its translation: CASSPLTGRGGYTF.

This rearrangement joins TRBV6-2 or TRBV6-3 to TRBJ2-3, with a possible D match to TRBD1 (5 bases). V was clipped by 5 bases and J by 4 bases, with 7 bases between them. Germline values: CDR1 MNHEY, CDR2 SVGEGT. CDR3 length: 12 residues. CDR3 in DNA: TGTGCCAGCAGTGCCAGGGCAGATACGCAGTATTTT. Its translation is CASSARADTQYF.

The rearrangement joins TRBV7-8 to TRBJ1-1; D is possibly TRBD1 (6 bases). V gave up 8 bases and J gave up 5 bases, with 15 bases separating them. CDR1 is SGHVS and CDR2 is FQNEAQ in the germline V gene. The CDR3 is 13 residues long. CDR3 coding DNA: TGTGCCAGCGGCACGGACAGAGCGACTGAAGCTTTCTTT. Its translation is CASGTDRATEAFF.

This chain links TRBV7-2 with TRBJ1-1, with 9 bases fitting TRBD1. The CDR3 consists of 14 residues. V shed 3 bases, J shed 5 bases, and the junction held 4 bases outside the gene matches. CDR1 is SGHTA and CDR2 is FQGNSA in the germline V gene. CDR3 in amino acids: CASSFWTGETEAFF. The CDR3 DNA sequence: TGTGCCAGCAGCTTTTGGACAGGGGAGACTGAAGCTTTCTTT.

The chain couples TRBV19 to TRBJ1-4; D unclear. The V gene's germline CDR1 is LNHDA and CDR2 SQIVND (reference sequence). The V gene lost 6 bases and the J gene lost 1 base, with 12 bases spanning the gap. CDR3 length: 15 amino acids. CDR3 DNA sequence: TGTGCCAGTAGCCGGGCCCGGGGAACTAATGAAAAACTGTTTTTT. Translation: CASSRARGTNEKLFF.

The chain joins TRBV6-1 to TRBJ2-4, with 10 positions matching TRBD2. This CDR3 contains 17 residues. The germline CDR1 and CDR2 sequences are MNHNS and SASEGT. After removal of 1 base from V and 9 bases from J, the junction contained 12 bases not matched to a gene. The CDR3 region has the DNA TGTGCCAGCAGTGAAGGGGCGCTAGCGGGAGTAGTGGGCATTCAGTACTTC. It encodes CASSEGALAGVVGIQYF.

As concerns this clone: A much larger clone differs from this one at a single base, so this may be a read error. The chain combines TRBV7-8 with TRBJ2-7; 8 bases are shared with TRBD1. With V trimmed by 4 bases and J by 3 bases, 5 bases remained unmatched. This CDR3 has 14 residues. Germline CDR1 SGHVS, CDR2 FQNEAQ. The CDR3 DNA is TGTGCCAGCAGCTCGGACAGGGCACTCTACGAGCAGTACTTC. Amino acids: CASSSDRALYEQYF.

The CDR3 here is CASSPRDFQETQYF. As DNA, the CDR3 is TGTGCCAGCAGCCCCCGGGACTTTCAAGAGACCCAGTACTTC. V and J are TRBV28 and TRBJ2-5, with a weak D call TRBD2 (6 bases). Trimming took off 6 bases at V and 2 bases at J, with 13 bases between the two ends. Germline values: CDR1 MDHEN, CDR2 SYDVKM. The CDR3 loop spans 14 amino acids.

The genes are TRBV6-1 and TRBJ2-2; perhaps TRBD2 as D (5 bases). Germline V lookup: CDR1 MNHNS, CDR2 SASEGT. The ends were cut back, 4 bases at V and 0 bases at J, with 15 bases in the middle. The length of the CDR3 is 17 residues. The CDR3 sequence is CASSGGGSTPNTGELFF. CDR3 nucleotides: TGTGCCAGCAGTGGCGGAGGAAGCACCCCGAACACCGGGGAGCTGTTTTTT.

This chain uses TRBV28 with TRBJ2-7; D remains ambiguous. V shed 8 bases and J shed 2 bases, with 13 bases lying between them. The CDR3 consists of 13 residues. CDR1 is MDHEN, CDR2 SYDVKM, per germline. The CDR3: CASEEKMTYEQYF. CDR3 DNA: TGTGCCAGCGAAGAGAAGATGACCTACGAGCAGTACTTC.

The chain combines TRBV29-1 with TRBJ1-1; 9 bases match TRBD1. The CDR3 loop spans 13 amino acids. The germline V gene encodes CDR1 SQVTM and CDR2 ANQGSEA. Trimming at V came to 6 bases and at J to 3 bases, leaving 5 bases not matched to a gene. The CDR3 here is CSVDRGDHTEAFF. The CDR3 DNA reads TGCAGCGTGGACAGGGGTGACCACACTGAAGCTTTCTTT.

J is TRBJ2-1 and V is TRBV19, with a possible D match to TRBD2 (5 bases). V dropped 8 bases and J dropped 3 bases, with 11 bases sitting between them. The CDR3 spans 13 residues. CDR1 is LNHDA, CDR2 SQIVND, per germline (reference sequence). The CDR3 DNA sequence: TGTGCCAGTCGTCTGGGGAGCTACAATGAGCAGTTCTTC. As protein: CASRLGSYNEQFF.

This rearrangement joins TRBV7-9 to TRBJ2-2, with 9 positions matching TRBD2. CDR1 is SEHNR and CDR2 is FQNEAQ in the germline V gene (reference sequence). This CDR3 has 17 residues. V was clipped by 4 bases and J by 4 bases; unmatched bases: 10. The CDR3 DNA is TGTGCCAGCAGCTCAACGACTAGCGGAGTACCCACCGGGGAGCTGTTTTTT. Protein product: CASSSTTSGVPTGELFF.

The rearrangement uses TRBV19 and TRBJ2-7; 13 bases match TRBD2. This CDR3 is 19 amino acids long. V lost 3 bases and J lost 2; bases outside the gene matches: 13. CDR1 is LNHDA and CDR2 is SQIVND in the germline V gene (reference sequence). DNA of the CDR3: TGTGCCAGTAGTATGTTTTTCGTGACTAGCGGGAGGCAAGCCTACGAGCAGTACTTC. This sequence encodes CASSMFFVTSGRQAYEQYF.

The J gene is TRBJ2-7, the V gene TRBV3-1 (or the pseudogene TRBV3-2); 7 bases match TRBD2. The CDR3 covers 15 residues. Germline V CDR1 and CDR2: LGHDT, YNNKEL (reference sequence). After removal of 4 bases from V and 2 bases from J, the junction contained 8 bases not matched to a gene. The CDR3 here is CASSPGTTVTYEQYF. The CDR3 bases are TGTGCCAGCAGCCCAGGGACTACCGTGACCTACGAGCAGTACTTC.

CDR3 in amino acids: CSASVVGTDTQYF. CDR3 in DNA: TGCAGTGCTAGTGTGGTAGGGACTGATACGCAGTATTTT. The chain has TRBV20-1 and TRBJ2-3; D may be TRBD2 (6 bases). Looked up from germline, CDR1 is DFQATT and CDR2 is SNEGSKA (reference sequence). V lost 3 bases, J lost 6 bases, and 13 bases lay in between. This CDR3 spans 13 amino acids.

The gene calls are TRBV10-3 and TRBJ2-6, with 7 bases identical to TRBD1. CDR3 size: 16 residues. CDR1 and CDR2 (germline): ENHRY, SYGVKD. J gave up 0 bases and V 10 bases, and 9 bases lay outside the gene matches. Here the CDR3 reads CATIRDSFSGANVLTF. In DNA, the CDR3 is TGTGCCACCATCCGGGACAGCTTCTCTGGGGCCAACGTCCTGACTTTC.